Each of the 25 T cell receptor beta chains below was sequenced from the same sample in a study of shared clonotypes between healthy human individuals. Sequenced by immunoSEQ multiplex PCR; TCRdb stores in-frame clones only, minus some. The sample yields hundreds of thousands of clones, around 95% seen once. As defined, naive CD8 cells were CD45RO-negative and positively selected for CCR7, with terminally differentiated effector memory CD45RA+ cells excluded. The sample was naive CD8+ T cells sorted from blood. The origin of the receptors is a woman in her 30s in good health.

As regards this clone: This same CDR3 is encoded by further DNA sequences in the sample. The gene calls are TRBV5-4 and TRBJ2-7, with D perhaps matching TRBD2 (6 bases). V was shortened by 4 bases and J by 1 base, with 9 bases between the two germline ends. The V gene's germline CDR1 is SGHNT and CDR2 YYREEE (reference sequence). The CDR3 extends over 13 amino acids. The chain's CDR3 is CASSAGTSYEQYF. CDR3 DNA sequence: TGTGCCAGCAGCGCGGGGACTTCCTACGAGCAGTACTTC.

V is TRBV5-8 and J is TRBJ2-1; the match to TRBD1 covers 8 bases. The germline gives CDR1 SGHTS, CDR2 YDEGEE. The V and J ends lost 3 bases and 5 bases, in that order; junction bases with no gene match: 4. This CDR3 comprises 14 residues. The CDR3 is CASSYDRGHNEQFF. CDR3 bases: TGTGCCAGCAGCTACGACAGGGGACACAATGAGCAGTTCTTC.

The chain employs TRBV9 and TRBJ2-7; D is perhaps TRBD1 (6 bases). The CDR3 has 14 residues. With 0 bases removed from V and 3 bases from J, the gap between germline ends came to 10 bases. Germline loops: CDR1 SGDLS, CDR2 YYNGEE. The CDR3 coding sequence is TGTGCCAGCAGCGTAGAGGGACAAAGCTACGAGCAGTACTTC. This codes for CASSVEGQSYEQYF. Looking up the rest from reference TRBV9 and TRBJ2-7 gives the full variable domain: DSGVTQTPKHLITATGQRVTLRCSPRSGDLSVYWYQQSLDQGLQFLIQYYNGEERAKGNILERFSAQQFPDLHSELNLSSLELGDSALYFCASSVEGQSYEQYFGPGTRLTVT.

This clone appeared a few times. The chain couples TRBV13 to TRBJ2-7, with D uncertain. This CDR3 region has 11 residues. Trimming left V 5 bases short and J 7 bases short, with 9 bases between. Germline CDR1 reads PRHDT; CDR2 reads FYEKMQ (reference sequence). The CDR3 coding sequence is TGTGCCAGCAGCCTGGTGGGGGAGCAGTACTTC. It yields the protein CASSLVGEQYF. Complete variable domain (other parts from reference TRBV13 and TRBJ2-7): AAGVIQSPRHLIKEKRETATLKCYPIPRHDTVYWYQQGPGQDPQFLISFYEKMQSDKGSIPDRFSAQQFSDYHSELNMSSLELGDSALYFCASSLVGEQYFGPGTRLTVT.

V usage is TRBV6-6 and J usage is TRBJ2-1; D is uncertain. The germline V gene encodes CDR1 MNHNY and CDR2 SVGAGI (reference sequence). The CDR3 is made up of 13 amino acids. Trimming cost V 4 bases and J 7 bases, with 11 bases left between them. The CDR3 DNA reads TGTGCCAGCAGTTTACGGTCTGGAAATGAGCAGTTCTTC. As protein: CASSLRSGNEQFF.

This clone was seen a single time. V usage is TRBV10-2 and J usage is TRBJ1-2, with 9 bases lining up with TRBD1. V was pared by 5 bases and J by 5 bases, with 3 bases of the junction left unmatched. The CDR3 is 13 amino acids. The V gene's germline CDR1 is WSHSY and CDR2 SAAADI. This CDR3 reads CASSTTGGYGYTF. As DNA, the CDR3 is TGCGCCAGCAGTACGACAGGGGGTTATGGCTACACCTTC.

J is TRBJ1-4 and V is TRBV29-1; D not certain. CDR1 is SQVTM and CDR2 is ANQGSEA in the germline V gene. Deletions cut 2 bases from V and 0 bases from J, with 10 bases between. This CDR3 spans 15 amino acids. The CDR3 DNA follows: TGCAGCGTTGAATTAGTAGGGCCAACTAATGAAAAACTGTTTTTT. It translates to CSVELVGPTNEKLFF. Variable domain in full (rest from reference TRBV29-1 and TRBJ1-4): SAVISQKPSRDICQRGTSLTIQCQVDSQVTMMFWYRQQPGQSLTLIATANQGSEATYESGFVIDKFPISRPNLTFSTLTVSNMSPEDSSIYLCSVELVGPTNEKLFFGSGTQLSVL.

This clone was found a few times. V is TRBV7-9 and J is TRBJ2-7; a weak D match, TRBD2 (5 bases). Germline values: CDR1 SEHNR, CDR2 FQNEAQ (reference sequence). The CDR3 spans 12 residues. Trimming removed 7 bases at V and 3 bases at J, with 10 bases between. The CDR3 protein is CASTGVGYEQYF. The CDR3 DNA reads as TGTGCCAGCACCGGGGTAGGCTACGAGCAGTACTTC.

The chain couples TRBV4-1 to TRBJ2-4, with 14 bases fitting TRBD2. V lost 1 base to trimming and J lost 0 bases; unmatched junction nucleotides: 2. There are 18 residues in the CDR3. Germline values: CDR1 MGHRA, CDR2 YSYEKL. As DNA, the CDR3 is TGCGCCAGCAGCCAAGCCGGGACTAGCGGGAGAGCCAAAAACATTCAGTACTTC. This gives the protein CASSQAGTSGRAKNIQYF.

The CDR3 DNA is TGTGCCAGCAGTTACTCCCGGACAAGCGAGTATGGCTACACCTTC. Translation gives CASSYSRTSEYGYTF. V gene TRBV6-5 combines with J gene TRBJ1-2, with a possible D match to TRBD1 (5 bases). Trimming shortened V by 0 bases and J by 5 bases, and 13 bases separated the two germline ends. This CDR3 has 15 residues. Germline assignment: CDR1 MNHEY and CDR2 SVGAGI.

The rearrangement links TRBV2 to TRBJ2-7; 12 nucleotides line up with TRBD2. The CDR3 is 15 residues long. Trimming removed 6 bases from V and 5 bases from J; junction bases left unmatched: 8. Germline values: CDR1 SNHLY, CDR2 FYNNEI. This CDR3 is CASSETSGSTDEQYF. The CDR3 bases are TGTGCCAGCAGCGAGACTAGCGGGAGTACCGACGAGCAGTACTTC. Based on the CDR3 plus reference TRBV2 and TRBJ2-7, the full variable domain is EPEVTQTPSHQVTQMGQEVILRCVPISNHLYFYWYRQILGQKVEFLVSFYNNEISEKSEIFDDQFSVERPDGSNFTLKIRSTKLEDSAMYFCASSETSGSTDEQYFGPGTRLTVT.

This clone was counted between two and nine times. The chain has TRBV7-9 and TRBJ1-1; no firm D call. Trimming cost V 3 bases and J 4 bases, with 12 bases left between them. The germline V gene has CDR1 SEHNR and CDR2 FQNEAQ (reference sequence). The CDR3 is 14 amino acids. The CDR3 DNA is TGTGCCAGCAGCTTTGCCCTGGGAGGCACTGAAGCTTTCTTT. Protein: CASSFALGGTEAFF.

This clone was seen more than once but under ten times. The V gene is TRBV7-2, the J gene TRBJ2-7; either TRBD1 or TRBD2 may supply D (5 bases each). This CDR3 has 14 residues. Trimming left V 4 bases short and J 2 bases short, with 12 bases between. The germline V gene has CDR1 SGHTA and CDR2 FQGNSA. The CDR3 sequence is CASSSGTVAYEQYF. The CDR3 DNA reads as TGTGCCAGCAGCTCGGGGACGGTGGCCTACGAGCAGTACTTC.

V is TRBV6-5 and J is TRBJ1-5; D might be TRBD1 (5 bases). Looked up from germline, CDR1 is MNHEY and CDR2 is SVGAGI. V gave up 4 bases and J gave up 6 bases, with 13 bases separating them. The CDR3 has 14 residues. CDR3 in amino acids: CASSWREGSQPQHF. In nucleotides, the CDR3 is TGTGCCAGCAGTTGGAGGGAGGGGAGTCAGCCCCAGCATTTT.

V and J are TRBV4-1 and TRBJ2-1; D may be TRBD2 (7 bases). Trimming removed 0 bases from V and 6 bases from J, with 15 bases in between. This CDR3 region has 16 residues. CDR1 MGHRA and CDR2 YSYEKL come from the germline V gene. The CDR3 sequence: CASSQEGLGGVNEQFF. The DNA of the CDR3 is TGCGCCAGCAGCCAAGAGGGTCTAGGGGGGGTCAATGAGCAGTTCTTC.

This chain connects TRBV11-2 to TRBJ2-1; D is unclear. This CDR3 region has 15 residues. The germline CDR1 and CDR2 sequences are SGHAT and FQNNGV. Trimming pared 2 bases from V and 1 base from J, leaving 9 bases between. The CDR3 here is CASSLSSSSYNEQFF. CDR3 coding DNA: TGTGCCAGCAGCTTATCGTCCAGTTCCTACAATGAGCAGTTCTTC.

To note about this clone: Other DNA sequences of this sample code for an identical CDR3. This rearrangement joins TRBV4-1 to TRBJ2-7; unclear D gene. Looked up from germline, CDR1 is MGHRA and CDR2 is YSYEKL. This CDR3 region has 12 residues. V shed 1 base and J shed 2 bases, with 3 bases lying between them. The CDR3 loop is CASSQGPYEQYF. The CDR3 coding sequence is TGCGCCAGCAGCCAAGGACCCTACGAGCAGTACTTC.

The chain is built from TRBV28 and TRBJ2-7; unclear D gene. The germline V and J ends were trimmed by 3 bases and 0 bases, with 6 bases remaining between them. Germline lookup yields CDR1 MDHEN and CDR2 SYDVKM. The CDR3 has 13 residues. The CDR3 DNA reads TGTGCCAGCAGTTTGGGCTTCTCCTACGAGCAGTACTTC. It codes for CASSLGFSYEQYF.

V usage is TRBV7-9 and J usage is TRBJ2-7; D call uncertain. This CDR3 contains 16 residues. The V gene lost 4 bases and the J gene lost 3 bases, with 19 bases spanning the gap. Germline CDR1 and CDR2: SEHNR and FQNEAQ (reference sequence). CDR3 nucleotide sequence: TGTGCCAGCAGCTCCCTAGGACCCGGCCTCCGCTACGAGCAGTACTTC. The encoded protein is CASSSLGPGLRYEQYF.

The rearrangement links TRBV5-1 to TRBJ2-2, with TRBD2 as a possible D gene (5 bases). V was shortened by 2 bases and J by 4 bases, with 12 bases between the two germline ends. CDR1 is SGHRS and CDR2 is YFSETQ in the germline V gene. The CDR3 totals 15 residues. The CDR3 DNA reads as TGCGCCAGCAGCTTAACCAGCGGACTCACCGGGGAGCTGTTTTTT. Its protein is CASSLTSGLTGELFF.

V is TRBV2 and J is TRBJ2-7, with D perhaps TRBD1 or TRBD2 (5 bases each). Per germline, CDR1 SNHLY and CDR2 FYNNEI. Deletions cut 6 bases from V and 6 bases from J, with 12 bases between. The CDR3 runs to 12 residues. Here the CDR3 reads CASRGELGEQYF. In nucleotides, the CDR3 is TGTGCCAGCAGGGGGGAGCTCGGCGAGCAGTACTTC. Drawing the rest from reference TRBV2 and TRBJ2-7, the complete variable domain is EPEVTQTPSHQVTQMGQEVILRCVPISNHLYFYWYRQILGQKVEFLVSFYNNEISEKSEIFDDQFSVERPDGSNFTLKIRSTKLEDSAMYFCASRGELGEQYFGPGTRLTVT.

This chain connects TRBV5-6 to TRBJ2-5; no definite D call. Trimming removed 4 bases from V and 5 bases from J, with 15 bases in between. Germline V gene sequence: CDR1 SGHDT, CDR2 YYEEEE. This CDR3 contains 14 residues. The chain's CDR3 is CASSPPESVETQYF. The CDR3 DNA follows: TGTGCCAGCAGCCCCCCGGAGTCGGTGGAGACCCAGTACTTC.

J is TRBJ1-2 and V is TRBV4-1, with unresolved D. Germline CDR1 MGHRA, CDR2 YSYEKL. The CDR3 is made up of 14 amino acids. V dropped 8 bases and J dropped 2 bases, with 15 bases sitting between them. CDR3 sequence (DNA): TGCGCCAGCCATCAGGTTGGCGGAAACTATGGCTACACCTTC. Its translation is CASHQVGGNYGYTF.

V usage is TRBV21-1 and J usage is TRBJ2-7; no DNA check was done on the table's D call, TRBD2. TRBV21-1 is flagged as a pseudogene. This CDR3 has 18 residues. CDR3 sequence reads: CASSKVASGRAGPYEQYF. The CDR3 coding sequence is TGTGCCAGCAGCAAAGTAGCTAGCGGGAGGGCCGGGCCCTACGAGCAGTACTTC.

The J gene is TRBJ2-3, the V gene TRBV27; 8 bases agree with TRBD1. Looked up from germline, CDR1 is MNHEY and CDR2 is SMNVEV (reference sequence). This CDR3 is built from 17 residues. The V segment lost 2 bases and the J segment 2 bases; nucleotides outside the gene matches: 9. The CDR3 sequence: CASSLIGQGHFTDTQYF. The CDR3 DNA reads as TGTGCCAGCAGTTTAATAGGACAGGGCCACTTCACAGATACGCAGTATTTT.